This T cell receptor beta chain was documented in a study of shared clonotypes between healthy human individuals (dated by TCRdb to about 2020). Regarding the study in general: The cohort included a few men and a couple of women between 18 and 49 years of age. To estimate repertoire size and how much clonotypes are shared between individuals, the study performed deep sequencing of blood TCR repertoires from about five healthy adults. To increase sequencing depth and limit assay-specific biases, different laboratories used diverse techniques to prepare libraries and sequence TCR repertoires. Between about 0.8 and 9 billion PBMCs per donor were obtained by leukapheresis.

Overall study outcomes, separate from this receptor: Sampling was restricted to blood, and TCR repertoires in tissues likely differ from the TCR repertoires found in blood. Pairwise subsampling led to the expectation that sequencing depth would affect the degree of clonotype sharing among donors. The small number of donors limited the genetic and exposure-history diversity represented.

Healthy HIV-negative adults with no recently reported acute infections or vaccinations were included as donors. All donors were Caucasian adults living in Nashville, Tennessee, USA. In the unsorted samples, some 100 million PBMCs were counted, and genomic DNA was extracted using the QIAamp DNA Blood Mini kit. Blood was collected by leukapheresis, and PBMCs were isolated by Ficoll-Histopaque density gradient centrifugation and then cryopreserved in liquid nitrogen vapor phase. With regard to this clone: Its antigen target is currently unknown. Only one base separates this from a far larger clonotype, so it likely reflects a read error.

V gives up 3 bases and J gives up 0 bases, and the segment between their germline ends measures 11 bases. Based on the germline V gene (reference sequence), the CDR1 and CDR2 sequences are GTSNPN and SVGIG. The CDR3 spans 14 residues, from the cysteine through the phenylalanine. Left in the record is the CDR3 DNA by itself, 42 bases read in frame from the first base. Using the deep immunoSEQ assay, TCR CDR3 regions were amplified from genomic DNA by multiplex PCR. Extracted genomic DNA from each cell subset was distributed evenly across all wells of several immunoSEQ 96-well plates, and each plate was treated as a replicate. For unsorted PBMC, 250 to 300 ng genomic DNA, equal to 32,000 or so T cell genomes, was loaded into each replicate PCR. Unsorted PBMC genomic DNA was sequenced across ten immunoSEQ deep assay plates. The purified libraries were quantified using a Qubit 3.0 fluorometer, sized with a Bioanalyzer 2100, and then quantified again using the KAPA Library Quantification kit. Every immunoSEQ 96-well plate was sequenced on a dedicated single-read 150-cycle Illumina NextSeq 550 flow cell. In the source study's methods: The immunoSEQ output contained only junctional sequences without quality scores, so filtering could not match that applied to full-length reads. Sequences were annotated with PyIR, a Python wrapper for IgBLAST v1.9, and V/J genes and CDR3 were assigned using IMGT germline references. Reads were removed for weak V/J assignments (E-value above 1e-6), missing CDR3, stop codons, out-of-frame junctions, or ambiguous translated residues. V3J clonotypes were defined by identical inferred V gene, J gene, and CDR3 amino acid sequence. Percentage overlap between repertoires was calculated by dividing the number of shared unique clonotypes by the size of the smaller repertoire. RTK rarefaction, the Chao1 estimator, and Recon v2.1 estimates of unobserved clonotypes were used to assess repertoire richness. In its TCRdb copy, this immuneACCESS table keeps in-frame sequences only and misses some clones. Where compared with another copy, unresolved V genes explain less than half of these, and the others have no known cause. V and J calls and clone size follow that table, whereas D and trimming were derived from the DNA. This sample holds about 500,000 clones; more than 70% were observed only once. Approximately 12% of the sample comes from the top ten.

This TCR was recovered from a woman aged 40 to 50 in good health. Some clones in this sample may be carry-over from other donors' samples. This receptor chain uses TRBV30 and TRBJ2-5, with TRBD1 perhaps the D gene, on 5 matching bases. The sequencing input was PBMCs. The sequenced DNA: TGTGCCTGGAGCCGACAGACCTACCAAGAGACCCAGTACTTC. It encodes CAWSRQTYQETQYF.